This TCR beta chain originates from a study of blood T cell repertoires in COVID-19. The ends were cut back, 5 bases at V and 8 bases at J, with 12 bases in the middle. Germline lookup yields CDR1 ENHRY and CDR2 SYGVKD. The CDR3 sequence is 12 residues long. Generated by immunoSEQ multiplex PCR, the TCRdb table keeps only in-frame clones and is missing some. The profile shows nearly 250,000 clones, about 80% of them singletons. The chain couples TRBV10-3 to TRBJ1-2; TRBD1 might be the D (6 bases). Material: peripheral blood. The receptor comes from a woman of 80 years or more with acute or convalescent COVID-19. CDR3 DNA: TGTGCCATCAGTTCAGGGGCGAACGGCTACACCTTC. Translation: CAISSGANGYTF.